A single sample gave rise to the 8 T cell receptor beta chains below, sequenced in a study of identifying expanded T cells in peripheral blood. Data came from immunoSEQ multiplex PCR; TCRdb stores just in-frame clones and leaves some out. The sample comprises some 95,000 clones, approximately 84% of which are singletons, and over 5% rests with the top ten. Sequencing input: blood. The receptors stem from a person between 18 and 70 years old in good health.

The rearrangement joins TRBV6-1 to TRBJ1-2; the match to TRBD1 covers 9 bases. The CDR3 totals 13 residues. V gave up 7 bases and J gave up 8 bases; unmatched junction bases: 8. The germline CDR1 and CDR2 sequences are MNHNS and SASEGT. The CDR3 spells CASTWDREGGYTF. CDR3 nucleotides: TGTGCCAGCACCTGGGACAGGGAAGGCGGCTACACCTTC.

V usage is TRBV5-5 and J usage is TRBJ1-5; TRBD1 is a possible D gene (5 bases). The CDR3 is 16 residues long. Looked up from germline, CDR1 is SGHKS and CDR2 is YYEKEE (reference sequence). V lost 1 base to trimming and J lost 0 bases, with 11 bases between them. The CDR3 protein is CASSLHGAASNQPQHF. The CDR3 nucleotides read TGTGCCAGCAGCTTGCACGGGGCCGCTAGCAATCAGCCCCAGCATTTT.

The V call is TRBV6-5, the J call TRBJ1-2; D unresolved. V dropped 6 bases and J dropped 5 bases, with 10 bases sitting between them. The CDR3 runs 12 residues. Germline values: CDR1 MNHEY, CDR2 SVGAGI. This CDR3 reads CASRDWYYGYTF. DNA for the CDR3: TGTGCCAGCAGGGACTGGTATTATGGCTACACCTTC.

The CDR3 DNA sequence: TGTGCCAGCAGCTTGGCCTCCAGGGGGCAAGGTGAAAAACTGTTTTTT. Residues: CASSLASRGQGEKLFF. The chain links TRBV5-4 to TRBJ1-4, with 8 bases matching TRBD1. The CDR3 has 16 residues. Trimming took 0 bases from V and 7 from J; bases not matched to a gene: 8. The germline CDR1 and CDR2 sequences are SGHNT and YYREEE (reference sequence).

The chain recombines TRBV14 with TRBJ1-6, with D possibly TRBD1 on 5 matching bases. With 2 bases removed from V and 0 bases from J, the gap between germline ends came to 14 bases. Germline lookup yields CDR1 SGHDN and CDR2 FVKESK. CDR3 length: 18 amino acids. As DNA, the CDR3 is TGTGCCAGCAGCCAATTCTTGACAGCCAGCTCCTATAATTCACCCCTCCACTTT. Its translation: CASSQFLTASSYNSPLHF.

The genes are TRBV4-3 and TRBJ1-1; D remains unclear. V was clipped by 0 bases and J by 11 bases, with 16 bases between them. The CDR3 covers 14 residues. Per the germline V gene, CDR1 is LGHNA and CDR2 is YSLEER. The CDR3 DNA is TGCGCCAGCAGCCAAGAGGTTCGTATCCCTCTGGCTTTCTTT. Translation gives CASSQEVRIPLAFF.

The CDR3 bases are TGTGCCAGCAGTGAGGGTCCCCTCAGGCAGTTCTTC. It is translated as CASSEGPLRQFF. The chain employs TRBV6-1 and TRBJ2-1; D is unclear. The V end was cut by 3 bases, the J end by 12 bases, with 12 bases between. The CDR3 sequence is 12 residues long. CDR1 is MNHNS and CDR2 is SASEGT in the germline V gene.

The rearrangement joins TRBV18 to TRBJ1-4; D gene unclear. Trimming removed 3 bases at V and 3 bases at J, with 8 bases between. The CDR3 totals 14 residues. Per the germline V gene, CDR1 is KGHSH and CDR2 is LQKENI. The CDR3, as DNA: TGTGCCAGCTCACCTAAGCTGGCTAATGAAAAACTGTTTTTT. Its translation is CASSPKLANEKLFF.